This T cell receptor beta chain was recovered during a study of T cells in Graves' hyperthyroidism and ophthalmopathy. In the study overall: At initial diagnosis, before any treatment had begun, peripheral blood was obtained.

Only a few counts were recorded for this clonotype. RNA transcripts served as the template for amplifying TCR beta CDR3 regions. The study used the HTBI primer set for a first-round RT-PCR of the TCR CDR3. TCRdb recomputed calls from the multiplex PCR reads with MiXCR, one row per CDR3 protein. The sample records hundreds of thousands of distinct CDR3 sequences, around 21% being singletons. Enrolled ophthalmopathy patients presented with a Clinical Activity Score of at least 3, a NOSPECS grade of at least 4, and disease duration under 3 months. Not enrolled were patients with uncontrolled infection, other autoimmune disease, pregnancy or lactation. This sample holds PBMCs from roughly 10 ml fresh peripheral blood. Sequenced material: blood. This TCR came from a young man with Graves' ophthalmopathy.

The DNA of the CDR3 is TGTGCCCCCTCCCAAGAGGCTAGCGGGAGGGCCCCCTACTACAATGAGCAGTTCTTC. Its protein product is CAPSQEASGRAPYYNEQFF. The rearrangement uses TRBV3-2 and TRBJ2-1; TRBD2, as called in the table, went unchecked against the DNA. TRBV3-2 is designated a pseudogene. CDR3 length: 19 residues.